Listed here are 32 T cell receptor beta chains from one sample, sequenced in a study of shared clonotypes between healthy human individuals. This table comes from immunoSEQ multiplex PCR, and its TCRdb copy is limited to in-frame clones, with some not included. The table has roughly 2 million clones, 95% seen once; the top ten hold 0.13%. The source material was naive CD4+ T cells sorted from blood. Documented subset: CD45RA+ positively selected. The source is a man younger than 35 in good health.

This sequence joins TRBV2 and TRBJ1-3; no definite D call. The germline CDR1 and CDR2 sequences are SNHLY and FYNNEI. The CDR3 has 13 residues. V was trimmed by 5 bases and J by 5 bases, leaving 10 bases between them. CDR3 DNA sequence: TGTGCCAGCAGTAGAGAGGGTCGAAACACCATATATTTT. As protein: CASSREGRNTIYF.

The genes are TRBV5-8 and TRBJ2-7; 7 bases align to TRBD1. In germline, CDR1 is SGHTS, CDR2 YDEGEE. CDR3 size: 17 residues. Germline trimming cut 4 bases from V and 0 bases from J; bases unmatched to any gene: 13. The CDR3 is CASSRRSTGAYSYEQYF. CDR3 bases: TGTGCCAGCAGCCGCCGGTCAACAGGGGCCTACTCCTACGAGCAGTACTTC.

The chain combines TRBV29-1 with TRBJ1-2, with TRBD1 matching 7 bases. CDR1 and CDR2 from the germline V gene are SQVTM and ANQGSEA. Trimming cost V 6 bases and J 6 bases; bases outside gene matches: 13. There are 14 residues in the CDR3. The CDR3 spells CSVQTGQEPNGYTF. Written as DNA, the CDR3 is TGCAGCGTGCAAACCGGACAGGAGCCAAATGGCTACACCTTC.

The CDR3 nucleotides are TGTGCCAGTAGAAGATCCGGGACAGGCAATAACTATGGCTACACCTTC. Its protein is CASRRSGTGNNYGYTF. V usage is TRBV19 and J usage is TRBJ1-2; TRBD1 matches 8 bases. This CDR3 is built from 16 residues. Per the germline V gene, CDR1 is LNHDA and CDR2 is SQIVND (reference sequence). V was pared by 6 bases and J by 1 base, with 10 bases of the junction left unmatched.

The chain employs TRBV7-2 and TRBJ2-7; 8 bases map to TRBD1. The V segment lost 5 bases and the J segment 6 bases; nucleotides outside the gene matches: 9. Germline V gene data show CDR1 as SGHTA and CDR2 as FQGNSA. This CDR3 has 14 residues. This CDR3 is CASSARQGASEQYF. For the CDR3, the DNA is TGTGCCAGCAGCGCCCGGCAGGGGGCGAGCGAGCAGTACTTC.

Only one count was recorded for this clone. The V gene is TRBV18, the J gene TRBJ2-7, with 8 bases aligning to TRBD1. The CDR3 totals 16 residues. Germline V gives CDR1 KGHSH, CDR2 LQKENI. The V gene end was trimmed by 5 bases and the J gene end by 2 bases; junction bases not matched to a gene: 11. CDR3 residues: CASSDYRGALPYEQYF. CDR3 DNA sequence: TGTGCCAGCTCAGATTACAGGGGGGCCCTCCCCTACGAGCAGTACTTC. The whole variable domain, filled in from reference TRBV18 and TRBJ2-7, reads NAGVMQNPRHLVRRRGQEARLRCSPMKGHSHVYWYRQLPEEGLKFMVYLQKENIIDESGMPKERFSAEFPKEGPSILRIQQVVRGDSAAYFCASSDYRGALPYEQYFGPGTRLTVT.

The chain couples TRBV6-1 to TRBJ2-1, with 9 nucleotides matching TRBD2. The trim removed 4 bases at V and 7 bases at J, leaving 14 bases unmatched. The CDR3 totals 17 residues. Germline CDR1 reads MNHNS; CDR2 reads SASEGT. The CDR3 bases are TGTGCCAGCAGTGTTGGGAAATGGGCTAGCGGGGCTAATGAGCAGTTCTTC. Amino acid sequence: CASSVGKWASGANEQFF.

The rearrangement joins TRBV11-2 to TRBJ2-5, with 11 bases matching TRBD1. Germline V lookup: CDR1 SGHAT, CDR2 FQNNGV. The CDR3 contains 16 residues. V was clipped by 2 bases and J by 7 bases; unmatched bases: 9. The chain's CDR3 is CASSLFISGQGGTQYF. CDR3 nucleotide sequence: TGTGCCAGCAGCTTATTTATCTCGGGACAGGGGGGGACCCAGTACTTC.

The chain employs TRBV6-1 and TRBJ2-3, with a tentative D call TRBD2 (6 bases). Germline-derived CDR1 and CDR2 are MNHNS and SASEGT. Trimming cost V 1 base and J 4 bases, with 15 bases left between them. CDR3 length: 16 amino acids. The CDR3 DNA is TGTGCCAGCAGTGAAGGGGGACTTACCTGGGCAGATACGCAGTATTTT. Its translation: CASSEGGLTWADTQYF.

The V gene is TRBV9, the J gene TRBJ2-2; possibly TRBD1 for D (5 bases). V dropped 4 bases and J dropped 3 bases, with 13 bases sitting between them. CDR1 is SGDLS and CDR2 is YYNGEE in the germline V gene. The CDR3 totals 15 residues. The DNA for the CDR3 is TGTGCCAGCAGCAAAGGGGTCGTCGACACCGGGGAGCTGTTTTTT. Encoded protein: CASSKGVVDTGELFF.

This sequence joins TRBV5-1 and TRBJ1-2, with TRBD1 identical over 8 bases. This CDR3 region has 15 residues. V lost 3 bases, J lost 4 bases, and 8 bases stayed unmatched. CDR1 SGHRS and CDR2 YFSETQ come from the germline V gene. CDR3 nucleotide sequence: TGCGCCAGCAGCTCTAACACGGACAGGGCCTATGGCTACACCTTC. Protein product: CASSSNTDRAYGYTF.

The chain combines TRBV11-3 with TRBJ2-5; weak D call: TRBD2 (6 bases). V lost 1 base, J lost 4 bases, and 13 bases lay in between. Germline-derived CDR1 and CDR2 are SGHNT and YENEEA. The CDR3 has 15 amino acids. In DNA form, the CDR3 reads TGTGCCAGCAGCTTAGGTGCAAGGACTATAGAGACCCAGTACTTC. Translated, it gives CASSLGARTIETQYF.

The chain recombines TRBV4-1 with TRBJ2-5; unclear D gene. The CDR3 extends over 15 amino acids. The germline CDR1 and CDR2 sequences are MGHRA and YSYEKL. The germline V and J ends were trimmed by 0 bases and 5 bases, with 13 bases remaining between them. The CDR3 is CASSQDIGSRETQYF. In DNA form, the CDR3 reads TGCGCCAGCAGCCAAGATATCGGATCACGTGAGACCCAGTACTTC.

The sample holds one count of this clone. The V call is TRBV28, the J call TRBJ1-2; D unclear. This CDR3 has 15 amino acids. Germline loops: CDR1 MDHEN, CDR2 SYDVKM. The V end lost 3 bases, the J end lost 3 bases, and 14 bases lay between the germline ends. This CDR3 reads CASSLETRGDYGYTF. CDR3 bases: TGTGCCAGCAGTTTGGAGACACGGGGAGACTATGGCTACACCTTC.

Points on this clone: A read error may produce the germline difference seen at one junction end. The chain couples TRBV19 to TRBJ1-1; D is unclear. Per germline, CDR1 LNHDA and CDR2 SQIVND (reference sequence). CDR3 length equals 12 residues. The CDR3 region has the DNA TGTACCAGTAGTAGTGGGCGGACTGAAGCTTTCTTT. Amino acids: CTSSSGRTEAFF. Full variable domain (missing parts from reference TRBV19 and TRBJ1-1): DGGITQSPKYLFRKEGQNVTLSCEQNLNHDAMYWYRQDPGQGLRLIYYSQIVNDFQKGDIAEGYSVSREKKESFPLTVTSAQKNPTAFYLCTSSSGRTEAFFGQGTRLTVV.

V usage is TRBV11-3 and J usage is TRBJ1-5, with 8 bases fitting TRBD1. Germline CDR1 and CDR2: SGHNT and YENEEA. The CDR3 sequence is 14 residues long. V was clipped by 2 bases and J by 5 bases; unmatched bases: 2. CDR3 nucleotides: TGTGCCAGCAGCTTACCGACAGGGGATCAGCCCCAGCATTTT. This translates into CASSLPTGDQPQHF.

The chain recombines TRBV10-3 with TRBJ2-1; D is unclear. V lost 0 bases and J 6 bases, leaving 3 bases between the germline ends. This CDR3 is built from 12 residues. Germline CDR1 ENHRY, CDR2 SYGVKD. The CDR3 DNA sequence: TGTGCCATCAGTGAGTCGCTCAATGAGCAGTTCTTC. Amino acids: CAISESLNEQFF.

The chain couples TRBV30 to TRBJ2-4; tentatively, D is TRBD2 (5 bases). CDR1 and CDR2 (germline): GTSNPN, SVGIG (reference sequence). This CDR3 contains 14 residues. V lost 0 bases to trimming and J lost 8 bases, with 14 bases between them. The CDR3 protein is CAWSVPRATDIQYF. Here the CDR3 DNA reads TGTGCCTGGAGTGTACCGAGGGCTACGGACATTCAGTACTTC. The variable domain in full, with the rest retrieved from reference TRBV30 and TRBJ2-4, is SQTIHQWPATLVQPVGSPLSLECTVEGTSNPNLYWYRQAAGRGLQLLFYSVGIGQISSEVPQNLSASRPQDRQFILSSKKLLLSDSGFYLCAWSVPRATDIQYFGAGTRLSVL.

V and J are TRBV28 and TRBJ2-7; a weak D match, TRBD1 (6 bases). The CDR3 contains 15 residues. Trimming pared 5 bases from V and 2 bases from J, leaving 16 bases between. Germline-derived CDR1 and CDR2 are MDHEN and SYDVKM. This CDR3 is CASSDHGGAPYEQYF. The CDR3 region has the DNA TGTGCCAGCAGTGATCATGGGGGCGCACCCTACGAGCAGTACTTC.

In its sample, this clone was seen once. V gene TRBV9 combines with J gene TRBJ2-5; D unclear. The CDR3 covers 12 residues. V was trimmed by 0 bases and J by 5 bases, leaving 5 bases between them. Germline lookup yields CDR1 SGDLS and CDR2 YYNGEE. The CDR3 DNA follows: TGTGCCAGCAGCGTAGGAACCGAGACCCAGTACTTC. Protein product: CASSVGTETQYF.

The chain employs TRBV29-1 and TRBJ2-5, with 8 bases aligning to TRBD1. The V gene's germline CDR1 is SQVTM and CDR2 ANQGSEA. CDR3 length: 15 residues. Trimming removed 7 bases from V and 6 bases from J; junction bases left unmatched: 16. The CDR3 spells CSASPGGGMQQTQYF. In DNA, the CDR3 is TGCAGCGCAAGCCCAGGGGGCGGGATGCAACAGACCCAGTACTTC. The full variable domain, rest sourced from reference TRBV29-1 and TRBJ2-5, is SAVISQKPSRDICQRGTSLTIQCQVDSQVTMMFWYRQQPGQSLTLIATANQGSEATYESGFVIDKFPISRPNLTFSTLTVSNMSPEDSSIYLCSASPGGGMQQTQYFGPGTRLLVL.

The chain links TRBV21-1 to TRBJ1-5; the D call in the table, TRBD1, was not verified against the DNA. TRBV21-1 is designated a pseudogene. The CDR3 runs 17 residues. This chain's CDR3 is CASSPKSQVISNQPQHF. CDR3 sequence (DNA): TGTGCCAGCAGCCCAAAGTCACAGGTTATTAGCAATCAGCCCCAGCATTTT.

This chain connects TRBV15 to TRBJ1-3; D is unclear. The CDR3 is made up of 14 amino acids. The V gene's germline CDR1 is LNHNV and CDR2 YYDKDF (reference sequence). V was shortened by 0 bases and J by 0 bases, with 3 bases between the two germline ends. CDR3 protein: CATSRDPSGNTIYF. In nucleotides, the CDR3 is TGTGCCACCAGCAGAGATCCCTCTGGAAACACCATATATTTT.

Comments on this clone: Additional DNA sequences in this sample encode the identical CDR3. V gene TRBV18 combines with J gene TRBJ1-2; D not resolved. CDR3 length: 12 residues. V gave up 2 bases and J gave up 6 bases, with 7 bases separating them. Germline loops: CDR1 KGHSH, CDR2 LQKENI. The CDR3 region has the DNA TGTGCCAGCTCACCAGACACCAATGGCTACACCTTC. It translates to CASSPDTNGYTF.

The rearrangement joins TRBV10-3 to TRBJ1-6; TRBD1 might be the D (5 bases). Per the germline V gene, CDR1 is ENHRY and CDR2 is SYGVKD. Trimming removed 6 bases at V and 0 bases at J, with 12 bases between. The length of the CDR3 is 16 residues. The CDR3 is CAIRAGSGSYNSPLHF. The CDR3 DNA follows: TGTGCCATCAGAGCAGGGTCCGGCTCCTATAATTCACCCCTCCACTTT.

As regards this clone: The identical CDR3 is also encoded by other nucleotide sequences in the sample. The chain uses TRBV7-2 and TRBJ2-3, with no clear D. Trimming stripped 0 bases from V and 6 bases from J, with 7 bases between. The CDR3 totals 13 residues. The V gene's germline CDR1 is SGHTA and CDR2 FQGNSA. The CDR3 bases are TGTGCCAGCAGCTTAGCGGTTACCGATACGCAGTATTTT. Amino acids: CASSLAVTDTQYF.

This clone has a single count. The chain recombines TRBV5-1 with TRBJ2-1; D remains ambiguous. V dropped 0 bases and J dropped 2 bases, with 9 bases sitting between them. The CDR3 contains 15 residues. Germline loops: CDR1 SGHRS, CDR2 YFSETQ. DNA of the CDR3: TGCGCCAGCAGCTTGGAGAGATCGGCCTACAATGAGCAGTTCTTC. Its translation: CASSLERSAYNEQFF.

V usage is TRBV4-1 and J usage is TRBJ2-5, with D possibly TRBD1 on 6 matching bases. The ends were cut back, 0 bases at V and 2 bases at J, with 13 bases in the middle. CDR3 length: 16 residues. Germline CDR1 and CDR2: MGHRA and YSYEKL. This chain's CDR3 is CASSQDLGRGQETQYF. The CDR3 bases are TGCGCCAGCAGCCAAGATCTCGGCAGGGGTCAAGAGACCCAGTACTTC.

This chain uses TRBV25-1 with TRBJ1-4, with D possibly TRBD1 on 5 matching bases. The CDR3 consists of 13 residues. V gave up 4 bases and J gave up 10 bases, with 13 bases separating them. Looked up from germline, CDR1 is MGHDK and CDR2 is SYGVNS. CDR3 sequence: CASSGQGGRKLFF. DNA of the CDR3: TGTGCCAGCAGTGGGCAGGGTGGGAGAAAACTGTTTTTT. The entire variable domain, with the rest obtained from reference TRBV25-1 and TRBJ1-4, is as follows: EADIYQTPRYLVIGTGKKITLECSQTMGHDKMYWYQQDPGMELHLIHYSYGVNSTEKGDLSSESTVSRIRTEHFPLTLESARPSHTSQYLCASSGQGGRKLFFGSGTQLSVL.

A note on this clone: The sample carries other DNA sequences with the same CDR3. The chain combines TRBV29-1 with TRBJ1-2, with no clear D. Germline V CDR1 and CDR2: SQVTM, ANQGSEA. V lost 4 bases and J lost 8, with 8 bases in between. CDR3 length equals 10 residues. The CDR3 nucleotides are TGCAGCGTTGGCGGGGAGGGCTACACCTTC. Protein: CSVGGEGYTF.

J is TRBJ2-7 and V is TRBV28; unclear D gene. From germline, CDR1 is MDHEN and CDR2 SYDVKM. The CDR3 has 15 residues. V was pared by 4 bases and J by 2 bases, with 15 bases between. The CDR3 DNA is TGTGCCAGCAGTTCCTTCACCTTGACCCCCTACGAGCAGTACTTC. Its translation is CASSSFTLTPYEQYF.

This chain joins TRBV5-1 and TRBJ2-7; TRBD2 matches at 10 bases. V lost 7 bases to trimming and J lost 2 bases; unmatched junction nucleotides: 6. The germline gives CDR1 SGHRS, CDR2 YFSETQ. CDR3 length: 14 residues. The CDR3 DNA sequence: TGCGCCAGCGGTACAGCGGGAGGGCCCTACGAGCAGTACTTC. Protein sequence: CASGTAGGPYEQYF.